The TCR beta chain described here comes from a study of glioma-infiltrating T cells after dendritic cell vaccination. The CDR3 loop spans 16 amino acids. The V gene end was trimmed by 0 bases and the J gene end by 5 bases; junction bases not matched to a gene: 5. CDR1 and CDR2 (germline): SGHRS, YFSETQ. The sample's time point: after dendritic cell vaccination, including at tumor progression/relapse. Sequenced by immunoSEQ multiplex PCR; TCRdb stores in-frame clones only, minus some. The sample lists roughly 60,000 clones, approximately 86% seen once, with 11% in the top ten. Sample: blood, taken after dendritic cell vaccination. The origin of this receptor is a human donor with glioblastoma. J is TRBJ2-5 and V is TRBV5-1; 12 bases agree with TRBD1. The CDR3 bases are TGCGCCAGCAGCTTGGGGGGGACAGGGGGCGGCGAGACCCAGTACTTC. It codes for CASSLGGTGGGETQYF. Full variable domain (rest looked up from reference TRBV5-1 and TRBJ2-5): KAGVTQTPRYLIKTRGQQVTLSCSPISGHRSVSWYQQTPGQGLQFLFEYFSETQRNKGNFPGRFSGRQFSNSRSEMNVSTLELGDSALYLCASSLGGTGGGETQYFGPGTRLLVL.